This T cell receptor (beta chain) came from a study of regulatory T cells in long-lasting Graves disease. Findings of the study overall: More public clonotypes were shared by persistent patients (around 3,000) than by new patients (about 1,000).

This clonotype was picked up a small number of times. Its matching antigen is unknown. Construction of TCR beta libraries relied on iRepertoire HTBI primers and on Arm-PCR targeting CDR3 regions. TCRdb re-derived calls from the multiplex PCR reads in MiXCR, one entry per CDR3 protein. The sample includes a few hundred thousand distinct CDR3 sequences, roughly a quarter of them seen just once. Time point meaning: persistent/refractory GD, antithyroid drugs over 5 years with positive TRAb. The TCR library used RNA extracted from PBMCs. Germline V lookup: CDR1 MNHGY, CDR2 SVAAGI. Germline trimming cut 3 bases from V and 6 bases from J; bases unmatched to any gene: 11. CDR3 length equals 15 residues.

This rearrangement joins TRBV6-9 to TRBJ2-7; 7 bases map to TRBD2. The TCR comes from a female donor with Graves disease. This specimen consisted of peripheral blood mononuclear cells (PBMCs), obtained when the disease was refractory, from a patient treated with antithyroid drugs. CDR3 bases: TGTGCCAGCAGTTACTCTTATAGCGGGTCGCCCGAGCAGTACTTC. It encodes CASSYSYSGSPEQYF.